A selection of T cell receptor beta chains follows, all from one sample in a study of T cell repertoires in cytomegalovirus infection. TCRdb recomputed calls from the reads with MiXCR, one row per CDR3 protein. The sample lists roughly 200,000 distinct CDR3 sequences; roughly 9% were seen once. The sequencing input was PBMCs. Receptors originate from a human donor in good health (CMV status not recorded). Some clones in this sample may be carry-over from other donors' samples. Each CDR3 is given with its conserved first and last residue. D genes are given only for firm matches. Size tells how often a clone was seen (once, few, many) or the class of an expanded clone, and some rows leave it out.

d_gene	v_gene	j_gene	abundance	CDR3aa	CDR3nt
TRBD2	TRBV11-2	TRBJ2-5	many	CASSLDVAGGRETQYF	TGTGCCAGCAGCTTAGACGTGGCGGGGGGGCGGGAGACCCAGTACTTC
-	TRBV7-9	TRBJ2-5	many	CASSQYDQETQYF	TGTGCCAGCAGCCAATACGATCAAGAGACCCAGTACTTC
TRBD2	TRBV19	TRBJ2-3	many	CASSTRPGLAGAGATDTQYF	TGTGCCAGTAGTACCCGACCGGGACTAGCGGGAGCGGGGGCCACAGATACGCAGTATTTT
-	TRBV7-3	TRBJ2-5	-	CASSPGVAPQETQYF	TGTGCCAGCAGCCCCGGGGTAGCCCCCCAAGAGACCCAGTACTTC
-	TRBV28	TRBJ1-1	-	CASNPGPNEAFF	TGTGCCAGCAACCCGGGACCCAATGAAGCTTTCTTT
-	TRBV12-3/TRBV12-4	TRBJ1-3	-	CASSLGTFSGNTIYF	TGTGCCAGCAGTTTAGGGACATTCTCTGGAAACACCATATATTTT
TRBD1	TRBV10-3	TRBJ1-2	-	CAIREQGAGGYGYTF	TGTGCCATCAGGGAACAGGGGGCTGGGGGCTATGGCTACACCTTC
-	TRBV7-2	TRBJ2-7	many	CASSLYQANYEQYF	TGTGCCAGCAGCTTATATCAGGCGAACTACGAGCAGTACTTC
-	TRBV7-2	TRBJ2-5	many	CASSLAGQGGETQYF	TGTGCCAGCAGCTTAGCCGGACAAGGGGGGGAGACCCAGTACTTC
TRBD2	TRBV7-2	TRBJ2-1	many	CASSLPRGSGSVAEQFF	TGTGCCAGCAGCCTCCCCCGGGGTAGCGGGAGTGTGGCTGAGCAGTTCTTC
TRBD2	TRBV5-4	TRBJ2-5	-	CASRKGTSGEETQYF	TGTGCCAGCAGAAAAGGGACTAGCGGGGAAGAGACCCAGTACTTC
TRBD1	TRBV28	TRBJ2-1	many	CASSNRQGEFF	TGTGCCAGCAGTAATCGACAGGGGGAGTTCTTC
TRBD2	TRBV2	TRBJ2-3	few	CASSEWTSGRKYF	TGTGCCAGCAGTGAGTGGACTAGCGGGCGAAAGTATTTT
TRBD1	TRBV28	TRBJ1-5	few	CASIHRDRGWQPQHF	TGTGCCAGCATCCACCGGGACAGGGGCTGGCAGCCCCAGCATTTT
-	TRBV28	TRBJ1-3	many	CASSLGWSHLGGNTIYF	TGTGCCAGCAGTTTAGGGTGGAGTCACCTTGGTGGAAACACCATATATTTT
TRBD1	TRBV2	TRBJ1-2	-	CASSPRDSRFLGYTF	TGTGCCAGCAGCCCCCGGGACAGCCGTTTCCTAGGCTACACCTTC
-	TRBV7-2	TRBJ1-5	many	CASSLGPGNQPQHF	TGTGCCAGCAGCTTAGGTCCGGGGAATCAGCCCCAGCATTTT
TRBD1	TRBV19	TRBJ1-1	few	CASSIAGRGLMVDTEAFF	TGTGCCAGTAGTATAGCTGGCAGGGGGCTTATGGTGGACACTGAAGCTTTCTTT
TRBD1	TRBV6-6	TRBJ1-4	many	CASFGTGSNEKLFF	TGTGCCAGCTTCGGGACAGGTTCTAATGAAAAACTGTTTTTT
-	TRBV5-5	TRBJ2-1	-	CASSLVGIQRNEQFF	TGTGCCAGCAGCTTGGTGGGGATTCAGAGAAATGAGCAGTTCTTC
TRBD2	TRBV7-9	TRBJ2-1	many	CASSVKLAGAENEQFF	TGTGCCAGCAGCGTGAAACTAGCGGGAGCTGAAAATGAGCAGTTCTTC
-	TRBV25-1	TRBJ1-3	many	CASSQIPDRSSGNTIYF	TGTGCCAGCAGCCAAATTCCTGACCGGAGCTCTGGAAACACCATATATTTT
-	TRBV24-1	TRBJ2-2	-	CATSDLELQNGFGELFF	TGTGCCACCAGTGATTTGGAGCTCCAGAACGGTTTCGGGGAGCTGTTTTTT
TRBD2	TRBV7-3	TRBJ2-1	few	CASSPIAGERNNEQFF	TGTGCCAGCAGCCCCATAGCGGGAGAAAGGAACAATGAGCAGTTCTTC
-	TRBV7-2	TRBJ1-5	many	CASSLTGNNQPQHF	TGTGCCAGCAGCTTAACAGGGAACAATCAGCCCCAGCATTTT